The 32 T cell receptor beta chains below come from one sample, sequenced in a study of beta chain features in type 1 diabetes. For these TCRs, the target antigens are not known. Study-wide results and caveats: Within each of all four CD4+ subsets, Type 1 diabetes patients had TCRB CDR3s that were moderately but significantly shorter.

As every portion of the isolated RNA was reverse transcribed, the sequencing read expressed TCRB transcripts. Using immunoSEQ multiplex PCR, the repertoire was profiled, and TCRdb retains in-frame clones only, with some absent. The sample records approximately 140,000 clones, roughly 10% being singletons. The sequenced sample consisted of central memory CD4+ T cells from blood. The receptors derive from a man aged 25-40 years with type 1 diabetes.

The V call is TRBV5-1, the J call TRBJ2-1; tentatively, D is TRBD1 (6 bases). V was shortened by 7 bases and J by 10 bases, with 21 bases between the two germline ends. Germline loops: CDR1 SGHRS, CDR2 YFSETQ. The CDR3 sequence is 14 residues long. The CDR3 loop reads CASETGEYGGEQFF. The CDR3 bases are TGCGCCAGCGAGACAGGCGAGTATGGGGGCGAGCAGTTCTTC. Full variable domain (rest looked up from reference TRBV5-1 and TRBJ2-1): KAGVTQTPRYLIKTRGQQVTLSCSPISGHRSVSWYQQTPGQGLQFLFEYFSETQRNKGNFPGRFSGRQFSNSRSEMNVSTLELGDSALYLCASETGEYGGEQFFGPGTRLTVL.

V usage is TRBV28 and J usage is TRBJ1-4; the match to TRBD1 covers 10 bases. The CDR3 totals 16 residues. With 6 bases clipped from V and 2 bases from J, the junction kept 6 bases outside the gene matches. The germline gives CDR1 MDHEN, CDR2 SYDVKM. The CDR3 sequence: CASSSGTGVTNEKLFF. The DNA for the CDR3 is TGTGCCAGCAGCTCCGGGACAGGGGTTACTAATGAAAAACTGTTTTTT.

This clone has a count of ten or more. The V call is TRBV4-3, the J call TRBJ1-1; D remains unclear. Germline CDR1 LGHNA, CDR2 YSLEER. The CDR3 is 14 amino acids. V was shortened by 1 base and J by 3 bases, with 9 bases between the two germline ends. The CDR3 region is CASSQVDKYTEAFF. The DNA of the CDR3 is TGCGCCAGCAGCCAAGTAGATAAGTACACTGAAGCTTTCTTT.

A few counts support this clone. The rearrangement joins TRBV2 to TRBJ2-7; the D gene is possibly TRBD2 (5 bases). CDR1 and CDR2 (germline): SNHLY, FYNNEI. The CDR3 has 12 amino acids. V was cut by 11 bases and J by 0 bases, with 11 bases left in between. Written as DNA, the CDR3 is TGTGCCTCCGGGAAGGACTCCTACGAGCAGTACTTC. It translates to CASGKDSYEQYF.

In this sample, this clone turned up a few times. This chain connects TRBV7-9 to TRBJ1-6, with D perhaps TRBD1 (5 bases). The V gene's germline CDR1 is SEHNR and CDR2 FQNEAQ (reference sequence). V lost 4 bases and J 9 bases, leaving 16 bases between the germline ends. This CDR3 spans 15 amino acids. The DNA of the CDR3 is TGTGCCAGCAGCTCTCACCAGGGTGGTATTTCACCCCTCCACTTT. Amino acid sequence: CASSSHQGGISPLHF. The full variable domain, rest sourced from reference TRBV7-9 and TRBJ1-6, is DTGVSQNPRHKITKRGQNVTFRCDPISEHNRLYWYRQTLGQGPEFLTYFQNEAQLEKSRLLSDRFSAERPKGSFSTLEIQRTEQGDSAMYLCASSSHQGGISPLHFGNGTRLTVT.

The chain carries TRBV10-3 and TRBJ1-1; D is uncertain. Germline CDR1 reads ENHRY; CDR2 reads SYGVKD. The CDR3 totals 13 residues. V lost 6 bases, J lost 7 bases, and 15 bases lay in between. CDR3 protein: CAISQAGYDEAFF. The DNA of the CDR3 is TGTGCCATCAGCCAGGCAGGATATGATGAAGCTTTCTTT.

The chain carries TRBV5-1 and TRBJ2-7, with D possibly TRBD1 on 6 matching bases. The V gene lost 0 bases and the J gene lost 4 bases, with 8 bases spanning the gap. Germline V gene sequence: CDR1 SGHRS, CDR2 YFSETQ. This CDR3 has 13 amino acids. The CDR3 DNA follows: TGCGCCAGCAGCTTGGAGGGGGATTACGAGCAGTACTTC. Its translation: CASSLEGDYEQYF.

The chain links TRBV28 to TRBJ1-1; the match to TRBD1 covers 7 bases. The V gene end was trimmed by 6 bases and the J gene end by 9 bases; junction bases not matched to a gene: 10. Germline CDR1 MDHEN, CDR2 SYDVKM. This CDR3 has 13 residues. The CDR3 spells CASSPRDSLQAFF. The CDR3 DNA is TGTGCCAGCAGCCCACGGGACAGCCTACAAGCTTTCTTT. The full variable domain, its missing parts supplied by reference TRBV28 and TRBJ1-1, is DVKVTQSSRYLVKRTGEKVFLECVQDMDHENMFWYRQDPGLGLRLIYFSYDVKMKEKGDIPEGYSVSREKKERFSLILESASTNQTSMYLCASSPRDSLQAFFGQGTRLTVV.

This clone was recorded a few times. The rearrangement uses TRBV19 and TRBJ1-5, with 7 bases aligning to TRBD1. The CDR3 runs 16 residues. Looked up from germline, CDR1 is LNHDA and CDR2 is SQIVND (reference sequence). V shed 3 bases, J shed 2 bases, and the junction held 7 bases outside the gene matches. CDR3 sequence reads: CASSIQGRGGNQPQHF. The CDR3 nucleotides read TGTGCCAGTAGTATCCAGGGCAGGGGGGGCAATCAGCCCCAGCATTTT.

This clone was observed a handful of times. The V gene is TRBV5-4, the J gene TRBJ1-6; D is uncertain. The CDR3 runs 16 residues. V lost 6 bases and J 6 bases, leaving 19 bases between the germline ends. The germline V gene encodes CDR1 SGHNT and CDR2 YYREEE (reference sequence). CDR3 sequence (DNA): TGTGCCAGCACCTTACGGGAGGGTGGAAGTAATTCACCCCTCCACTTT. Encoded protein: CASTLREGGSNSPLHF.

The gene calls are TRBV5-1 and TRBJ2-3, with D uncertain. The germline V gene encodes CDR1 SGHRS and CDR2 YFSETQ. The CDR3 length is 14 residues. The V gene lost 0 bases and the J gene lost 9 bases, with 14 bases spanning the gap. As DNA, the CDR3 is TGCGCCAGCAGCTTGGAACCAGGAATAGGCACGCAGTATTTT. Translating gives CASSLEPGIGTQYF.

The chain carries TRBV14 and TRBJ2-5; 7 bases fit TRBD1. Trimming removed 6 bases from V and 3 bases from J; junction bases left unmatched: 13. Germline values: CDR1 SGHDN, CDR2 FVKESK. This CDR3 spans 16 amino acids. The CDR3 DNA follows: TGTGCCAGCAGTCATCGACAGGGCGTGGGGGAAGAGACCCAGTACTTC. This gives the protein CASSHRQGVGEETQYF. Looking up the rest from reference TRBV14 and TRBJ2-5 gives the full variable domain: EAGVTQFPSHSVIEKGQTVTLRCDPISGHDNLYWYRRVMGKEIKFLLHFVKESKQDESGMPNNRFLAERTGGTYSTLKVQPAELEDSGVYFCASSHRQGVGEETQYFGPGTRLLVL.

This clone appeared a few times. The chain couples TRBV11-2 to TRBJ1-4; D is undetermined. The CDR3 length is 14 residues. Germline loops: CDR1 SGHAT, CDR2 FQNNGV. The V end was cut by 0 bases, the J end by 8 bases, with 10 bases between. CDR3 amino acids: CASSLDVFPEKLFF. The CDR3 region has the DNA TGTGCCAGCAGCTTAGATGTATTCCCCGAAAAACTGTTTTTT. Complete variable domain (other parts from reference TRBV11-2 and TRBJ1-4): EAGVAQSPRYKIIEKRQSVAFWCNPISGHATLYWYQQILGQGPKLLIQFQNNGVVDDSQLPKDRFSAERLKGVDSTLKIQPAKLEDSAVYLCASSLDVFPEKLFFGSGTQLSVL.

A few counts support this clone. This chain connects TRBV2 to TRBJ2-5, with 7 bases matching TRBD1. This CDR3 is 13 amino acids long. CDR1 and CDR2 (germline): SNHLY, FYNNEI. Trimming removed 8 bases from V and 2 bases from J; junction bases left unmatched: 5. The CDR3 loop is CASGRTGQETQYF. The CDR3 region has the DNA TGTGCCAGCGGAAGGACAGGACAAGAGACCCAGTACTTC.

This clone was counted a few times. CDR3 sequence: CASSLVRQETQYF. As DNA, the CDR3 is TGTGCCAGCAGCTTAGTTCGGCAAGAGACCCAGTACTTC. V is TRBV11-2 and J is TRBJ2-5, with D unclear. Germline assignment: CDR1 SGHAT and CDR2 FQNNGV. This CDR3 contains 13 residues. V lost 1 base to trimming and J lost 2 bases, with 5 bases between them.

This clone was observed a handful of times. This sequence joins TRBV19 and TRBJ1-5, with a weak D call TRBD1 (5 bases). Trimming cost V 5 bases and J 7 bases, with 15 bases left between them. CDR3 length: 14 amino acids. CDR1 is LNHDA, CDR2 SQIVND, per germline (reference sequence). CDR3 in amino acids: CASSEGRAGQPQHF. The DNA of the CDR3 is TGTGCCAGTAGTGAGGGCAGGGCGGGACAGCCCCAGCATTTT.

The chain has TRBV19 and TRBJ2-3; 9 bases are a match to TRBD1. Germline V gives CDR1 LNHDA, CDR2 SQIVND (reference sequence). The trim removed 7 bases at V and 5 bases at J, leaving 10 bases unmatched. The CDR3 contains 15 residues. The CDR3 spells CASTRPGQGLDTQYF. The CDR3 nucleotides read TGTGCCAGTACCCGACCGGGACAGGGATTAGATACGCAGTATTTT.

This clone was counted a few times. This chain links TRBV11-2 with TRBJ2-7; 7 nucleotides line up with TRBD1. V was pared by 8 bases and J by 5 bases, with 12 bases of the junction left unmatched. CDR1 is SGHAT, CDR2 FQNNGV, per germline. This CDR3 region has 14 residues. Here the CDR3 DNA reads TGTGCCAGCTCAATAGAGGGGGCTCGGAACGAGCAGTACTTC. It codes for CASSIEGARNEQYF.

This clone was seen only a few times. The chain joins TRBV19 to TRBJ1-5; D is unresolved. V lost 1 base and J 7 bases, leaving 17 bases between the germline ends. This CDR3 has 16 amino acids. Germline V gene sequence: CDR1 LNHDA, CDR2 SQIVND (reference sequence). CDR3 region: CASSIAGGPLGQPQHF. For the CDR3, the DNA is TGTGCCAGTAGTATAGCTGGCGGGCCTCTTGGGCAGCCCCAGCATTTT. The whole variable domain, remainder taken from reference TRBV19 and TRBJ1-5, is DGGITQSPKYLFRKEGQNVTLSCEQNLNHDAMYWYRQDPGQGLRLIYYSQIVNDFQKGDIAEGYSVSREKKESFPLTVTSAQKNPTAFYLCASSIAGGPLGQPQHFGDGTRLSIL.

This clone has a handful of counts. The DNA of the CDR3 is TGTGCCAGCAGCTGGGGGACAGGGGGAAACAATGAGCAGTTCTTC. Translating gives CASSWGTGGNNEQFF. J is TRBJ2-1 and V is TRBV9; 11 nucleotides align to TRBD1. V shed 4 bases, J shed 5 bases, and the junction held 5 bases outside the gene matches. Germline values: CDR1 SGDLS, CDR2 YYNGEE. CDR3 length equals 15 residues.

The chain is built from TRBV5-1 and TRBJ2-7, with TRBD1 identical over 12 bases. Germline-derived CDR1 and CDR2 are SGHRS and YFSETQ. The trim removed 4 bases at V and 4 bases at J, leaving 6 bases unmatched. This CDR3 region has 15 residues. CDR3: CASSPGTGGSYEQYF. CDR3 in DNA: TGCGCCAGCAGCCCAGGGACAGGGGGCTCGTACGAGCAGTACTTC.

The J gene is TRBJ1-1, the V gene TRBV18; tentatively, D is TRBD1 (5 bases). The V gene lost 2 bases and the J gene lost 3 bases, with 7 bases spanning the gap. The germline gives CDR1 KGHSH, CDR2 LQKENI. This CDR3 contains 13 residues. The CDR3 nucleotides read TGTGCCAGCTCACCAGACAGAGACACTGAAGCTTTCTTT. It specifies CASSPDRDTEAFF.

The V gene is TRBV2, the J gene TRBJ2-5, with 7 bases lining up with TRBD1. The trim removed 4 bases at V and 1 base at J, leaving 6 bases unmatched. The CDR3 is 15 amino acids. Germline V gene data show CDR1 as SNHLY and CDR2 as FYNNEI. CDR3 residues: CASSGDRATQETQYF. CDR3 in DNA: TGTGCCAGCAGTGGTGACAGGGCTACCCAAGAGACCCAGTACTTC.

This clone showed up many times. The V gene is TRBV7-9, the J gene TRBJ1-6, with D perhaps matching TRBD1 (5 bases). With 4 bases removed from V and 8 bases from J, the gap between germline ends came to 9 bases. The CDR3 is 13 amino acids. The germline V gene encodes CDR1 SEHNR and CDR2 FQNEAQ (reference sequence). In nucleotides, the CDR3 is TGTGCCAGCAGCTGGGGCTCGGATTCACCCCTCCACTTT. Translated, it gives CASSWGSDSPLHF.

This clone was picked up a small number of times. The chain links TRBV6-5 to TRBJ2-7; TRBD1 might be the D (5 bases). Germline V CDR1 and CDR2: MNHEY, SVGAGI. CDR3 size: 12 residues. V dropped 5 bases and J dropped 5 bases, with 10 bases sitting between them. The CDR3: CASSDDSHEQYF. CDR3 sequence (DNA): TGTGCCAGCAGTGACGACAGCCACGAGCAGTACTTC.

The rearrangement uses TRBV18 and TRBJ2-7; 7 nucleotides line up with TRBD2. Germline V gene data show CDR1 as KGHSH and CDR2 as LQKENI. V lost 4 bases, J lost 2 bases, and 5 bases stayed unmatched. This CDR3 is 14 amino acids long. CDR3 region: CASSRGGSTYEQYF. Here the CDR3 DNA reads TGTGCCAGCTCACGGGGGGGGTCCACCTACGAGCAGTACTTC. The full variable domain, its missing parts supplied by reference TRBV18 and TRBJ2-7, is NAGVMQNPRHLVRRRGQEARLRCSPMKGHSHVYWYRQLPEEGLKFMVYLQKENIIDESGMPKERFSAEFPKEGPSILRIQQVVRGDSAAYFCASSRGGSTYEQYFGPGTRLTVT.

Worth noting for this clone: A junction boundary mismatches the germline segment, possibly from a read error. This chain joins TRBV5-4 and TRBJ1-6; a weak D match, TRBD1 (6 bases). The CDR3 is made up of 15 amino acids. Germline V lookup: CDR1 SGHNT, CDR2 YYREEE (reference sequence). The CDR3 sequence is CASSHSTGTDSPLHF. CDR3 DNA: TGCGCCAGCAGCCATTCAACAGGGACGGATTCACCCCTCCACTTT.

This clone was detected many times. V and J are TRBV30 and TRBJ2-4; D gene uncertain. Trimming removed 5 bases from V and 0 bases from J, with 5 bases in between. The CDR3 is 12 amino acids. Germline V gene lookup returns CDR1 GTSNPN and CDR2 SVGIG (reference sequence). For the CDR3, the DNA is TGTGCCTGGGAGCTAGCCAAAAACATTCAGTACTTC. Translation: CAWELAKNIQYF. The full variable domain, with the rest looked up from reference TRBV30 and TRBJ2-4, is SQTIHQWPATLVQPVGSPLSLECTVEGTSNPNLYWYRQAAGRGLQLLFYSVGIGQISSEVPQNLSASRPQDRQFILSSKKLLLSDSGFYLCAWELAKNIQYFGAGTRLSVL.

This clone was observed a handful of times. The chain employs TRBV2 and TRBJ2-7; D might be TRBD1 (6 bases). V lost 2 bases and J 0 bases, leaving 14 bases between the germline ends. CDR1 and CDR2 (germline): SNHLY, FYNNEI. The CDR3 has 16 amino acids. This CDR3 is CASSESGQRSSYEQYF. In DNA, the CDR3 is TGTGCCAGCAGTGAAAGTGGACAGCGGAGCTCCTACGAGCAGTACTTC.

The chain has TRBV5-1 and TRBJ2-7; D is perhaps TRBD1 (6 bases). CDR3 length: 14 amino acids. Germline V gene sequence: CDR1 SGHRS, CDR2 YFSETQ. The V and J ends lost 2 bases and 1 base respectively, with 10 bases between them. The CDR3 sequence: CASSFFQGSYEQYF. CDR3 in DNA: TGCGCCAGCAGCTTTTTTCAGGGGTCCTACGAGCAGTACTTC.

This clone was counted a few times. The chain employs TRBV2 and TRBJ2-7; TRBD1 matches at 11 bases. J was trimmed by 2 bases and V by 9 bases; bases with no gene match: 6. The CDR3 extends over 14 amino acids. Germline V lookup: CDR1 SNHLY, CDR2 FYNNEI. CDR3: CASFRDRGAYEQYF. The CDR3 DNA sequence: TGTGCCAGTTTCCGGGACAGGGGGGCCTACGAGCAGTACTTC.

This rearrangement joins TRBV5-4 to TRBJ2-7, with 7 bases aligning to TRBD2. The CDR3 sequence is 15 residues long. J was trimmed by 3 bases and V by 4 bases; bases with no gene match: 10. Germline V gene sequence: CDR1 SGHNT, CDR2 YYREEE (reference sequence). CDR3 sequence reads: CASSPSGGGFYEQYF. In nucleotides, the CDR3 is TGTGCCAGCAGCCCCAGTGGCGGGGGTTTCTACGAGCAGTACTTC.